A single sample is the source of the 22 T cell receptor beta chains below, sequenced in a study of control samples from healthy donors and cancer patients. TCRdb's table, derived via immunoSEQ multiplex PCR, lists solely in-frame clones and lacks some. The sample has some 140,000 clones, over 85% seen once; the top ten hold about 5.2%. Sequencing was performed on blood. These receptors all stem from a man aged 35 to 55 in good health.

This chain connects TRBV5-5 to TRBJ2-7; D is possibly TRBD1 (5 bases). The CDR3 extends over 14 amino acids. Germline V CDR1 and CDR2: SGHKS, YYEKEE (reference sequence). The V gene lost 0 bases and the J gene lost 2 bases, with 9 bases spanning the gap. CDR3 region: CASSLALGPYEQYF. CDR3 nucleotides: TGTGCCAGCAGCTTGGCCCTGGGGCCCTACGAGCAGTACTTC.

The chain recombines TRBV28 with TRBJ1-1; D remains ambiguous. CDR1 and CDR2 (germline): MDHEN, SYDVKM. Trimming shortened V by 7 bases and J by 0 bases, and 3 bases separated the two germline ends. The CDR3 contains 11 residues. The CDR3 reads CASTVNTEAFF. In nucleotides, the CDR3 is TGTGCCAGCACGGTGAACACTGAAGCTTTCTTT.

This clone has a single count. V and J are TRBV30 and TRBJ1-2; D ambiguous. CDR1 and CDR2 (germline): GTSNPN, SVGIG (reference sequence). Trimming took 0 bases from V and 5 from J, leaving 10 bases between them. The CDR3 spans 13 residues. Written as DNA, the CDR3 is TGTGCCTGGAGTGTACTCTCTGAGTATGGCTACACCTTC. This translates into CAWSVLSEYGYTF.

V and J are TRBV7-8 and TRBJ1-4; TRBD1 is a possible D gene (5 bases). Trimming took off 1 base at V and 7 bases at J, with 10 bases between the two ends. The CDR3 sequence is 14 residues long. Per germline, CDR1 SGHVS and CDR2 FQNEAQ. CDR3 sequence (DNA): TGTGCCAGCAGCTTAGGAGGGGCTTTTGAAAAACTGTTTTTT. Residues: CASSLGGAFEKLFF. The variable domain in full, completed from reference TRBV7-8 and TRBJ1-4, reads GAGVSQSPRYKVAKRGQDVALRCDPISGHVSLFWYQQALGQGPEFLTYFQNEAQLDKSGLPSDRFFAERPEGSVSTLKIQRTQQEDSAVYLCASSLGGAFEKLFFGSGTQLSVL.

The genes are TRBV5-1 and TRBJ1-6, with D unclear. There are 14 residues in the CDR3. Germline CDR1 and CDR2: SGHRS and YFSETQ. Trimming took 4 bases from V and 2 from J, leaving 7 bases between them. The CDR3 loop reads CASSQETYNSPLHF. The CDR3 region has the DNA TGCGCCAGCAGCCAAGAAACCTATAATTCACCCCTCCACTTT.

V gene TRBV9 combines with J gene TRBJ2-2; no firm D call. This CDR3 has 13 residues. The ends were cut back, 0 bases at V and 7 bases at J, with 7 bases in the middle. CDR1 and CDR2 (germline): SGDLS, YYNGEE. The CDR3 DNA sequence: TGTGCCAGCAGCGTAGACGTGTTCGGGGAGCTGTTTTTT. It yields the protein CASSVDVFGELFF.

This clone has more than one count but fewer than ten. The chain has TRBV7-8 and TRBJ1-5; D is undetermined. V was shortened by 2 bases and J by 5 bases, with 13 bases between the two germline ends. CDR1 is SGHVS, CDR2 FQNEAQ, per germline. The CDR3 extends over 15 amino acids. DNA of the CDR3: TGTGCCAGCAGCTTACAGACGGCAGGCCATCAGCCCCAGCATTTT. This codes for CASSLQTAGHQPQHF.

This clone showed up just once. This rearrangement joins TRBV5-4 to TRBJ1-4; 10 nucleotides match TRBD1. The V segment lost 4 bases and the J segment 3 bases; nucleotides outside the gene matches: 9. This CDR3 comprises 17 residues. The germline V gene encodes CDR1 SGHNT and CDR2 YYREEE (reference sequence). In nucleotides, the CDR3 is TGTGCCAGCAGCGTTGGGGACAGGGGCGTCCCTAATGAAAAACTGTTTTTT. This translates into CASSVGDRGVPNEKLFF.

The V and J genes are TRBV6-4 and TRBJ1-2, with D possibly TRBD1 on 5 matching bases. Trimming removed 6 bases from V and 7 bases from J, with 15 bases in between. CDR3 length equals 13 residues. Germline values: CDR1 MRHNA, CDR2 SNTAGT. DNA for the CDR3: TGTGCCAGCAGGGACACGGGGAGGGGTGGCTACACCTTC. Its protein product is CASRDTGRGGYTF.

In this sample, this clone turned up once. The chain recombines TRBV6-1 with TRBJ2-7, with 7 positions matching TRBD1. The CDR3 has 15 amino acids. CDR1 MNHNS and CDR2 SASEGT come from the germline V gene. J gave up 2 bases and V 0 bases, and 4 bases lay outside the gene matches. CDR3 DNA sequence: TGTGCCAGCAGTGAAGCGTGGCAGGGGGCCTACGAGCAGTACTTC. This sequence encodes CASSEAWQGAYEQYF.

V usage is TRBV28 and J usage is TRBJ2-1; no clear D. The CDR3 is 12 amino acids. Germline lookup yields CDR1 MDHEN and CDR2 SYDVKM. V gave up 2 bases and J gave up 6 bases, with 5 bases separating them. The CDR3 coding sequence is TGTGCCAGCAGTTTACGGGCCAATGAGCAGTTCTTC. It translates to CASSLRANEQFF.

This clone has a single count. The chain uses TRBV11-2 and TRBJ1-1; D is possibly TRBD1 (5 bases). CDR3 length: 13 residues. From germline, CDR1 is SGHAT and CDR2 FQNNGV. V was trimmed by 1 base and J by 6 bases, leaving 9 bases between them. CDR3 region: CASSLVGLAEAFF. DNA of the CDR3: TGTGCCAGCAGCTTAGTGGGGCTGGCTGAAGCTTTCTTT.

The CDR3 loop reads CASSLYNRASTTYEQYF. CDR3 DNA sequence: TGTGCCAGCAGCTTATATAACAGGGCGTCCACTACATACGAGCAGTACTTC. The rearrangement links TRBV5-8 to TRBJ2-7, with TRBD1 as a possible D gene (6 bases). Germline CDR1 is SGHTS and CDR2 is YDEGEE. V was cut by 2 bases and J by 4 bases, with 22 bases left in between. This CDR3 contains 17 residues.

This chain connects TRBV5-1 to TRBJ2-7, with TRBD2 identical over 12 bases. Germline CDR1 SGHRS, CDR2 YFSETQ. This CDR3 spans 14 amino acids. Losses at the gene ends were 3 bases for V and 2 bases for J; bases not matched to a gene: 0. The CDR3 DNA follows: TGCGCCAGCAGCTGGACTAGCGGGGCCTACGAGCAGTACTTC. It specifies CASSWTSGAYEQYF.

V is TRBV12-5 and J is TRBJ1-1, with D uncertain. From germline, CDR1 is LGHNT and CDR2 FRNRAP. V lost 1 base and J lost 7, with 7 bases in between. The CDR3 totals 12 residues. The CDR3 region is CASGLDRHEAFF. CDR3 sequence (DNA): TGTGCTAGTGGTTTGGACAGACATGAAGCTTTCTTT.

V and J are TRBV7-2 and TRBJ1-6; tentatively, D is TRBD1 (5 bases). The germline V and J ends were trimmed by 4 bases and 10 bases, with 8 bases remaining between them. Germline loops: CDR1 SGHTA, CDR2 FQGNSA. The CDR3 spans 12 residues. CDR3 amino acids: CASSSGGSPLHF. CDR3 coding DNA: TGTGCCAGCAGCTCCGGGGGGTCACCCCTCCACTTT.

The CDR3 protein is CAWSVTALYGYTF. The CDR3 nucleotides are TGTGCCTGGAGTGTTACCGCCCTCTATGGCTACACCTTC. This chain joins TRBV30 and TRBJ1-2, with unresolved D. Trimming left V 0 bases short and J 4 bases short, with 9 bases between. Germline-derived CDR1 and CDR2 are GTSNPN and SVGIG (reference sequence). This CDR3 region has 13 residues.

This rearrangement joins TRBV27 to TRBJ1-2, with TRBD1 matching 7 bases. CDR3 size: 14 residues. CDR1 MNHEY and CDR2 SMNVEV come from the germline V gene (reference sequence). Trimming at V came to 5 bases and at J to 3 bases, leaving 6 bases not matched to a gene. The CDR3 region is CASSPRQGHYGYTF. In DNA, the CDR3 is TGTGCCAGCAGTCCCCGACAGGGACACTATGGCTACACCTTC.

This clone was counted only a few times. The chain uses TRBV6-5 and TRBJ1-2, with 8 bases fitting TRBD1. With 6 bases clipped from V and 13 bases from J, the junction kept 10 bases outside the gene matches. Germline V lookup: CDR1 MNHEY, CDR2 SVGAGI. CDR3 length: 12 residues. The CDR3 is CASRSGQGGPTF. The CDR3 DNA follows: TGTGCCAGCAGATCAGGACAGGGTGGACCCACCTTC.

The rearrangement joins TRBV9 to TRBJ2-3; TRBD2 matches 11 bases. V dropped 2 bases and J dropped 4; count of bases not matched to a gene: 3. Germline CDR1 and CDR2: SGDLS and YYNGEE. CDR3 size: 15 residues. This chain's CDR3 is CASSVTSGGADTQYF. The CDR3 DNA reads as TGTGCCAGCAGCGTTACTAGCGGGGGAGCAGATACGCAGTATTTT.

The chain joins TRBV19 to TRBJ2-1; tentatively, D is TRBD1 or TRBD2 (6 bases each). The CDR3 runs to 15 residues. With 5 bases removed from V and 6 bases from J, the gap between germline ends came to 17 bases. Germline loops: CDR1 LNHDA, CDR2 SQIVND (reference sequence). The CDR3, as DNA: TGTGCCAGTAGTTGGAGGGTCCAGGGGAGCAATGAGCAGTTCTTC. Its translation: CASSWRVQGSNEQFF.

V gene TRBV30 combines with J gene TRBJ2-1, with 10 positions matching TRBD1. J was trimmed by 10 bases and V by 3 bases; bases with no gene match: 3. There are 12 residues in the CDR3. Germline CDR1 and CDR2: GTSNPN and SVGIG (reference sequence). CDR3 in amino acids: CAWRQDRGEQFF. The CDR3 DNA reads as TGTGCCTGGAGGCAGGACAGGGGGGAGCAGTTCTTC.